This T cell receptor beta chain comes out of a study of blood T cell repertoires in COVID-19. About the research overall: Some COVID-19 samples were acute and others convalescent; all came from the United States, Italy and Spain.

Trimming removed 1 base from V and 0 bases from J, with 12 bases in between. Looked up from germline, CDR1 is SEHNR and CDR2 is FQNEAQ (reference sequence). The CDR3 contains 16 residues. Methods used by the authors: Amplification with reference gene primers provided the estimates of nucleated cell counts. The method was immunoSEQ multiplex PCR; TCRdb's version includes in-frame clones alone and lacks a portion of them. That table gives V, J and clone size, and the DNA gave D and trimming. The repertoire holds around 200,000 clones, 75% to 90% seen once, with roughly 3.4% in the top ten. Recruits, aged roughly 18 to 95 years, lived in approximately 26 US areas.

The source is a woman aged 35 to 49 with acute COVID-19. This sequence joins TRBV7-9 and TRBJ2-5; D possibly corresponds to TRBD2 (6 bases). The sequenced sample consisted of PBMCs or T cells enriched from blood (not recorded which). CDR3 DNA sequence: TGTGCCAGCAGCTTAGAGGAGGGGCCAGACCAAGAGACCCAGTACTTC. Translated, it gives CASSLEEGPDQETQYF.